The 22 T cell receptor beta chains below were found in one sample sequenced in a study of neurological immune-mediated disorders. TCRdb called the 5' RACE reads again in MiXCR, with one record for every CDR3 protein. The sample has about 59,000 distinct CDR3 sequences, more than 20% seen once. The time point denotes: technical triplicate 2. Sample: PBMCs. The receptors derive from a man between 60 and 75 years old with HTLV-1-associated myelopathy (HAM/TSP).

This clonotype was picked up many times. The V gene is TRBV20-1, the J gene TRBJ2-7; 9 bases are shared with TRBD1. J gave up 1 base and V 6 bases, and 10 bases lay outside the gene matches. Germline V CDR1 and CDR2: DFQATT, SNEGSKA (reference sequence). This CDR3 is built from 15 residues. The CDR3 DNA reads TGCAGTGCCGAGGCACCGGGACAGGGATCCTACGAGCAGTACTTC. Protein: CSAEAPGQGSYEQYF.

This clonotype has just a few counts. V usage is TRBV2 and J usage is TRBJ1-6; maybe TRBD1 (6 bases). This CDR3 spans 14 amino acids. Germline-derived CDR1 and CDR2 are SNHLY and FYNNEI. V gave up 10 bases and J gave up 9 bases, with 19 bases separating them. This CDR3 reads CATQARGGGSPLHF. In DNA, the CDR3 is TGTGCCACTCAAGCCCGGGGAGGGGGTTCACCCCTCCACTTT. The full variable domain, in which reference TRBV2 and TRBJ1-6 provide the parts outside the CDR3, is EPEVTQTPSHQVTQMGQEVILRCVPISNHLYFYWYRQILGQKVEFLVSFYNNEISEKSEIFDDQFSVERPDGSNFTLKIRSTKLEDSAMYFCATQARGGGSPLHFGNGTRLTVT.

In this sample, this clonotype turned up many times. The chain combines TRBV7-6 with TRBJ2-1; 8 bases are a match to TRBD1. Unmatched junction bases numbered 5, after V lost 2 bases and J lost 8 bases. CDR3 length: 14 amino acids. The germline gives CDR1 SGHVS, CDR2 FNYEAQ. The DNA of the CDR3 is TGTGCCAGCAGCTTAAATAACAGGGGGGATGAGCAGTTCTTC. It translates to CASSLNNRGDEQFF.

Ten or more counts support this clonotype. The DNA for the CDR3 is TGCGCCAGCAGCCCCCCGGGAAGCACAGATACGCAGTATTTT. Protein: CASSPPGSTDTQYF. The rearrangement joins TRBV4-1 to TRBJ2-3, with TRBD2 as a possible D gene (5 bases). Trimming stripped 4 bases from V and 0 bases from J, with 8 bases between. Germline CDR1 is MGHRA and CDR2 is YSYEKL. CDR3 length: 14 amino acids.

This clonotype was recorded at least ten times. The chain combines TRBV20-1 with TRBJ2-5; D gene unclear. The CDR3 covers 13 residues. The germline CDR1 and CDR2 sequences are DFQATT and SNEGSKA (reference sequence). V lost 4 bases and J lost 1, with 10 bases in between. CDR3 sequence (DNA): TGCAGTGCTATCCGACCGACCCAAGAGACCCAGTACTTC. It specifies CSAIRPTQETQYF.

This clonotype was recorded many times. A read error may account for a junction end that differs from germline. The gene calls are TRBV7-7 and TRBJ2-5, with TRBD1 matching 10 bases. The germline gives CDR1 SSHAT, CDR2 FNYEAQ (reference sequence). The CDR3 consists of 13 residues. CDR3 loop: CASSGTGDETQYF. CDR3 DNA: TGTGCTAGCAGCGGGACAGGGGACGAGACCCAGTACTTC.

V gene TRBV5-1 combines with J gene TRBJ2-3, with D hard to call. The CDR3 covers 14 residues. Between the trimmed V and J ends, which lost 6 bases and 0 bases, there was a span of 11 bases. CDR1 and CDR2 from the germline V gene are SGHRS and YFSETQ. CDR3 sequence: CASKTGVSTDTQYF. CDR3 DNA sequence: TGCGCCAGCAAAACCGGCGTCAGCACAGATACGCAGTATTTT.

This clonotype was counted many times. This chain joins TRBV5-1 and TRBJ2-3; TRBD2 matches at 10 bases. Germline assignment: CDR1 SGHRS and CDR2 YFSETQ. There are 16 residues in the CDR3. V trimming: 0 bases; J trimming: 2 bases; junction bases outside the gene matches: 3. CDR3: CASSLGTSGFTDTQYF. The CDR3 bases are TGCGCCAGCAGCTTGGGGACTAGCGGATTCACAGATACGCAGTATTTT.

This clonotype was seen only once. This sequence joins TRBV5-4 and TRBJ2-1; possible D gene TRBD2, 7 bases. The CDR3 consists of 16 residues. Per germline, CDR1 SGHNT and CDR2 YYREEE (reference sequence). Between the trimmed V and J ends, which lost 4 bases and 0 bases, there was a span of 14 bases. For the CDR3, the DNA is TGTGCCAGCAGCGACCCGGGGGGCCTCTCCTACAATGAGCAGTTCTTC. Amino acid sequence: CASSDPGGLSYNEQFF.

This clonotype was detected ten times or more. This rearrangement joins TRBV20-1 to TRBJ2-5, with D possibly being TRBD1 (6 bases). Trimming cost V 0 bases and J 5 bases, with 16 bases left between them. Germline CDR1 reads DFQATT; CDR2 reads SNEGSKA (reference sequence). The CDR3 covers 15 residues. The CDR3 sequence is CSARDHTGWQETQYF. The DNA of the CDR3 is TGCAGTGCTAGAGATCACACAGGGTGGCAGGAGACCCAGTACTTC.

This clonotype was detected many times. The chain links TRBV7-9 to TRBJ1-1; 8 bases fit TRBD1. The CDR3 is 15 residues long. The trim removed 1 base at V and 0 bases at J, leaving 1 base unmatched. CDR1 is SEHNR and CDR2 is FQNEAQ in the germline V gene (reference sequence). CDR3 in amino acids: CASSLGGQVNTEAFF. In nucleotides, the CDR3 is TGTGCCAGCAGCTTAGGGGGACAGGTGAACACTGAAGCTTTCTTT.

This clonotype has a handful of counts. This chain uses TRBV6-2 or TRBV6-3 with TRBJ1-2; TRBD1 might be the D (5 bases). The CDR3 runs to 15 residues. The ends were cut back, 2 bases at V and 6 bases at J, with 16 bases in the middle. CDR1 is MNHEY and CDR2 is SVGEGT in the germline V gene. The CDR3 bases are TGTGCCAGCAGTTACCGGGACGGTTTATATGATGGCTACACCTTC. This sequence encodes CASSYRDGLYDGYTF.

The chain recombines TRBV15 with TRBJ2-7; unclear D gene. Germline V CDR1 and CDR2: LNHNV, YYDKDF (reference sequence). V was pared by 1 base and J by 6 bases, with 7 bases between. The CDR3 extends over 12 amino acids. CDR3 in amino acids: CATSRGVTEQYF. For the CDR3, the DNA is TGTGCCACCAGCAGAGGAGTTACCGAGCAGTACTTC.

This clonotype was observed many times. The chain employs TRBV4-1 and TRBJ1-5, with D perhaps matching TRBD1 (6 bases). The CDR3 is 15 amino acids. V was pared by 0 bases and J by 1 base, with 7 bases between. Germline assignment: CDR1 MGHRA and CDR2 YSYEKL. CDR3 sequence (DNA): TGCGCCAGCAGCCAAGAAGGACAGAGCAATCAGCCCCAGCATTTT. Translated: CASSQEGQSNQPQHF.

This clonotype was found many times. Here the CDR3 DNA reads TGCAGCGTGGCCAGGACCCCGGGTATTATGAACACTGAAGCTTTCTTT. This translates into CSVARTPGIMNTEAFF. The chain employs TRBV29-1 and TRBJ1-1; D not resolved. V lost 6 bases and J lost 0, with 20 bases in between. This CDR3 comprises 16 residues. CDR1 and CDR2 from the germline V gene are SQVTM and ANQGSEA.

This clonotype showed up many times. The gene calls are TRBV6-4 and TRBJ2-1, with unresolved D. The CDR3 extends over 13 amino acids. Germline CDR1 MRHNA, CDR2 SNTAGT. V was clipped by 2 bases and J by 7 bases, with 9 bases between them. Here the CDR3 reads CASSDLLTNEQFF. The CDR3, as DNA: TGTGCCAGCAGTGACCTCCTTACTAATGAGCAGTTCTTC.

In this sample, this clonotype turned up many times. The junction shows a germline mismatch at one end, possibly a read error. The V gene is TRBV7-2, the J gene TRBJ2-3, with 9 nucleotides matching TRBD2. Germline lookup yields CDR1 SGHTA and CDR2 FQGNSA. The CDR3 loop spans 14 amino acids. This CDR3 is CASRLAGATDTQYF. The CDR3 region has the DNA TGTGCCAGCAGGTTAGCGGGAGCCACAGATACGCAGTATTTT.

This clonotype was found many times. The chain combines TRBV5-1 with TRBJ2-7; 10 nucleotides match TRBD2. V lost 3 bases to trimming and J lost 5 bases; unmatched junction nucleotides: 17. The germline CDR1 and CDR2 sequences are SGHRS and YFSETQ. The CDR3 runs 18 residues. The CDR3 sequence: CASSWESTASGSVHEQYF. The CDR3 bases are TGCGCCAGCAGCTGGGAAAGCACGGCTAGCGGGAGTGTCCACGAGCAGTACTTC.

This clonotype was counted many times. The chain joins TRBV15 to TRBJ2-5, with 12 bases matching TRBD2. The V segment lost 3 bases and the J segment 7 bases; nucleotides outside the gene matches: 6. From germline, CDR1 is LNHNV and CDR2 YYDKDF (reference sequence). The CDR3 spans 15 residues. The chain's CDR3 is CATSSRLAGVRTQYF. The CDR3 DNA follows: TGTGCCACCAGCAGCCGACTAGCGGGGGTGAGGACCCAGTACTTC.

The chain recombines TRBV12-3 or TRBV12-4 with TRBJ1-1, with D maybe TRBD1 (5 bases). Trimming shortened V by 6 bases and J by 5 bases, and 16 bases separated the two germline ends. This CDR3 region has 14 residues. For the CDR3, the DNA is TGTGCCAGCAGGCCCGGCGGGGGAAGTACTGAAGCTTTCTTT. Amino acid sequence: CASRPGGGSTEAFF.

There are many counts of this clonotype. The chain uses TRBV29-1 and TRBJ2-7; 10 nucleotides align to TRBD2. The V gene end was trimmed by 5 bases and the J gene end by 5 bases; junction bases not matched to a gene: 9. There are 14 residues in the CDR3. The V gene's germline CDR1 is SQVTM and CDR2 ANQGSEA. CDR3 sequence: CSVSQAGGPNEQYF. CDR3 coding DNA: TGCAGCGTTTCCCAAGCGGGAGGGCCCAACGAGCAGTACTTC.

There are many counts of this clonotype. The rearrangement uses TRBV3-1 and TRBJ2-1, with D uncertain. The V gene lost 5 bases and the J gene lost 3 bases, with 2 bases spanning the gap. Per the germline V gene, CDR1 is LGHDT and CDR2 is YNNKEL (reference sequence). This CDR3 comprises 11 residues. The CDR3 DNA follows: TGTGCCAGCAGCGACTACAATGAGCAGTTCTTC. Translation gives CASSDYNEQFF.